These T cell receptor beta chains were read from a single sample in a study of spatial heterogeneity in lung cancer. TCRdb passed the 5' RACE reads through MiXCR, listing each CDR3 protein once. The table records fewer than 150,000 distinct CDR3 sequences, 11% of them present only once. Sequences were derived from PBMCs, sampled at follow-up. These receptors all stem from a female donor with early-stage non-small cell lung cancer. CDR3s include the opening cysteine and the closing phenylalanine or tryptophan. The size field is filled for only some rows; it gives once, few, many or a size class.

V	J	size	CDR3
TRBV6-6	TRBJ1-5	NA	CASSWGQSSNQPQHF
TRBV12-3/TRBV12-4	TRBJ1-5	many	CASSFDRSNQPQHF
TRBV4-3	TRBJ2-1	few	CASSQRIWQSSYNEQFF
TRBV9	TRBJ2-1	few	CASMSVLGEQFF
TRBV7-3	TRBJ2-1	few	CASSPKAGTTNNEQFF
TRBV27	TRBJ2-3	few	CASSLSPPGGPGDTQYF
TRBV12-3/TRBV12-4	TRBJ2-1	NA	CASWTGLAYNEQFF
TRBV6-2/TRBV6-3	TRBJ1-1	NA	CASRKTGNTEAFF
TRBV5-4	TRBJ2-5	few	CASSGGETQYF
TRBV5-6	TRBJ1-4	once	CASSLFTGDRGEKLFF
TRBV20-1	TRBJ1-5	many	CSATRQFNQPQHF
TRBV5-4	TRBJ1-2	few	CASRPGTNYGYTF
TRBV19	TRBJ1-4	NA	CASSIRVGEKLFF
TRBV3-1	TRBJ2-1	NA	CASSQAVSSGPTYNEQFF
TRBV7-2	TRBJ2-5	NA	CASSLDQQGQPQETQYF
TRBV12-3/TRBV12-4	TRBJ2-3	NA	CASSSNNDASDTQYF
TRBV2	TRBJ2-3	NA	CASNKERLTDTQYF
TRBV19	TRBJ2-3	few	CASSMTSALTDTQYF
TRBV7-8	TRBJ1-2	NA	CASSLNRDYGYTF
TRBV19	TRBJ2-2	NA	CASSIGQGSTGELFF
TRBV6-2/TRBV6-3	TRBJ1-1	few	CASSYNPNTEAFF
TRBV4-3	TRBJ1-3	NA	CASSPRWTGDSGNTIYF
TRBV5-4	TRBJ2-1	NA	CASSGSSVPNYNEQFF
TRBV7-9	TRBJ1-3	few	CASSLTSSSGNTIYF
TRBV5-5	TRBJ1-2	few	CASSPTGQPNYGYTF
TRBV29-1	TRBJ2-1	many	CSGRLAGGYNEQFF
TRBV11-2	TRBJ2-1	NA	CASSLDFSGLKQFF
TRBV2	TRBJ2-3	NA	CASSLTTSGASTDTQYF
TRBV19	TRBJ2-2	NA	CASSNPPGQNTGELFF
TRBV11-3	TRBJ1-1	few	CASSLSSSFRMNTEAFF
TRBV3-1	TRBJ1-5	many	CASSGRGQPQHF
TRBV21-1	TRBJ2-1	many	CASSAGLAERAEQFF
TRBV7-9	TRBJ2-3	many	CASSPRILTDTQYF
TRBV29-1	TRBJ1-4	many	CSAGGGNEKLFF
TRBV20-1	TRBJ2-1	NA	CSARDRSPDNEQFF
TRBV24-1	TRBJ1-2	NA	CATSDPRRIDGYTF